The clone carrying this T cell receptor beta chain was observed many times. This sample is drawn from a study of T-cell reconstitution after alpha-beta-depleted transplantation in children. This CDR3 spans 13 amino acids. The V gene's germline CDR1 is KGHDR and CDR2 SFDVKD. Trimming left V 8 bases short and J 1 base short, with 10 bases between. Molecular barcoding with unique molecular identifiers was used for the TCRbeta library. One entry per CDR3 protein, called by TCRdb with MiXCR from the PCR reads. The repertoire holds over 150,000 distinct CDR3 sequences, with about 6.4% as singletons. The gene calls are TRBV24-1 and TRBJ1-1; D not certain. The receptor comes from a human donor who donated a stem cell graft to a child with Wiskott-Aldrich syndrome. This specimen was PBMCs from the stem cell graft donor, taken from the stem cell graft. The CDR3 DNA sequence: TGTGCCACCATGAACAGCCCGAACACTGAAGCTTTCTTT. It specifies CATMNSPNTEAFF.